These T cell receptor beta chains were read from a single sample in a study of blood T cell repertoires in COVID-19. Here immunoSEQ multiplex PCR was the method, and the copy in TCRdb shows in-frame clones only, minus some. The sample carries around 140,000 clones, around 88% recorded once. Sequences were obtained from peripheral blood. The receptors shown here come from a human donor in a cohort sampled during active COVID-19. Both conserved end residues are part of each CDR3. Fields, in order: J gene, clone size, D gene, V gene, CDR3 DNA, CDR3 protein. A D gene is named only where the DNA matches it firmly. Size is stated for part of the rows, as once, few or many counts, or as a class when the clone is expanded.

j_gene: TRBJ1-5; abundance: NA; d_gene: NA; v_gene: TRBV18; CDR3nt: TGTGCCAGCTCACCTACTACAGGTCATAGCAATCAGCCCCAGCATTTT; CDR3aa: CASSPTTGHSNQPQHF
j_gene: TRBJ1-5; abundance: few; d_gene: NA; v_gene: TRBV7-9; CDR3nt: TGTGCCAGCAGCTTAAACCTCGGGGTTGGAGGCAATCAGCCCCAGCATTTT; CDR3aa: CASSLNLGVGGNQPQHF
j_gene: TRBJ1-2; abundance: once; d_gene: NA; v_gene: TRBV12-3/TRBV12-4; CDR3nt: TGTGCCAGCAGCCTCATAGGGGGGGGAGGCTACACCTTC; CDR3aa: CASSLIGGGGYTF
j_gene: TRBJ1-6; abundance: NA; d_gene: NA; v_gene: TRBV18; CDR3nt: TGTGCCAGCTCACGGGTGACAGGAAATAATTCACCCCTCCACTTT; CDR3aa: CASSRVTGNNSPLHF
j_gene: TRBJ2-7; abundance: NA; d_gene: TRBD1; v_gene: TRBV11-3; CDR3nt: TGTGCCAGCAGCCCGCAGGGGGATGCGGTCGAGCAGTACTTC; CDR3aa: CASSPQGDAVEQYF
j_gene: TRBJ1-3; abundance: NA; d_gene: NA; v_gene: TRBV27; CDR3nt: TGTGCCAGCAGTTCGGGACTCCCGAGCTCCGGAAACACCATATATTTT; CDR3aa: CASSSGLPSSGNTIYF
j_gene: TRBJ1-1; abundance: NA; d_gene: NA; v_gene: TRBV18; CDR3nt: TGTGCCAGCTCACCACCGGGAACAGGGTCTACTGAAGCTTTCTTT; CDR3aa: CASSPPGTGSTEAFF
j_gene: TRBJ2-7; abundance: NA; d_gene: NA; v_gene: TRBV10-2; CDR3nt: TGCGCCAGCAGTGAGTCACAGGGCGCCCACTCCTACGAGCAGTACTTC; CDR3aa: CASSESQGAHSYEQYF
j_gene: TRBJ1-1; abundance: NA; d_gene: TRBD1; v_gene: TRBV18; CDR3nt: TGTGCCAGCTCACTAATAAGACAGGGGGGGACTGAAGCTTTCTTT; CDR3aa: CASSLIRQGGTEAFF
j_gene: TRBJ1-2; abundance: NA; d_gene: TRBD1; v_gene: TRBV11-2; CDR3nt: TGTGCCAGCAAGGATACAGGGGGAAATGGCTACACCTTC; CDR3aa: CASKDTGGNGYTF
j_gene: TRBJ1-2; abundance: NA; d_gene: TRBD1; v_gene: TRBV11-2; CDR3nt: TGTGCCAGCAGCTCCCCCGGGACAGGGGGCGATGGCTACACCTTC; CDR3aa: CASSSPGTGGDGYTF
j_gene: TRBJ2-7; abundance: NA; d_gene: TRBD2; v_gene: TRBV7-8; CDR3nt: TGTGCCAGCAGCTTAGGCGGGGGGAAGTACGAGCAGTACTTC; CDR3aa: CASSLGGGKYEQYF
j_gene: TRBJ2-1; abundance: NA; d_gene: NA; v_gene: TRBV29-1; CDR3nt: TGCAGCGTTACCCTCACTAGCTACAATGAGCAGTTCTTC; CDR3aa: CSVTLTSYNEQFF
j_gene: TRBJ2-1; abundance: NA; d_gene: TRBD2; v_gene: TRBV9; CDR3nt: TGTGCCAGCAGCGTAGGTTACCTAGGGCTAGCGGGGGGGAATGAGCAGTTCTTC; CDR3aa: CASSVGYLGLAGGNEQFF
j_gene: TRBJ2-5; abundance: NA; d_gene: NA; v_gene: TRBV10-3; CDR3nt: TGTGCCATCAGTGTTCAGGGGAGTCGGTGGGGAGAAGAGACCCAGTACTTC; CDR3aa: CAISVQGSRWGEETQYF
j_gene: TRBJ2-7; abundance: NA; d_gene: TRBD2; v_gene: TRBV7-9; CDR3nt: TGTGCCAGCAGACCCGGGACTAGCAACGAGCAGTACTTC; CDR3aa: CASRPGTSNEQYF
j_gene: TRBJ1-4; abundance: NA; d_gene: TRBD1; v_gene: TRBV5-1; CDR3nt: TGCGCCAGCAGCTCCGGGACAGGGGGCTTGAGGGAAAAACTGTTTTTT; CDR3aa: CASSSGTGGLREKLFF
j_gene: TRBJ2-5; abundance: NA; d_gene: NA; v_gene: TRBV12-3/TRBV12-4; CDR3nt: TGTGCCAGCAGTTTCACGGAGAGAGAGACCCAGTACTTC; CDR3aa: CASSFTERETQYF
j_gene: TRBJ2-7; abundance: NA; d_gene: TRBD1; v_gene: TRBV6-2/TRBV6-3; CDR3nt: TGTGCCAGCAGTCCACGACAGGGACCTCCCGGTGAGCAGTACTTC; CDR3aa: CASSPRQGPPGEQYF
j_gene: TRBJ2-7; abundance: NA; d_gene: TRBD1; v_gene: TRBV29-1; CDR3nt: TGCAGCGCTGAAGACGGACAGGGGGCGGGCGAGCAGTACTTC; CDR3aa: CSAEDGQGAGEQYF
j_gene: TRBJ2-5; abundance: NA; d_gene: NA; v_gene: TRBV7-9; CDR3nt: TGTGCCAGCAGCCGGACAGTCCAAGAGACCCAGTACTTC; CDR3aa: CASSRTVQETQYF
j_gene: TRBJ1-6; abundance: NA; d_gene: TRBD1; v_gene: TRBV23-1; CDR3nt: TGCGCCAGCAGTCAAAGGACAGGGCGGAGTTCACCCCTCCACTTT; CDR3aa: CASSQRTGRSSPLHF
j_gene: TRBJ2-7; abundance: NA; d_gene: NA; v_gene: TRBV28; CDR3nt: TGTGCCAGCAGCTTCCCCGGCGGCCAGCGGCCCTACGAGCAGTACTTC; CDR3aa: CASSFPGGQRPYEQYF
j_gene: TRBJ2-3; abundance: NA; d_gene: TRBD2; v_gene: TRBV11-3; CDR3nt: TGTGCCAGCTCGGACGGGCGGGGGGCCTCCACAGATACGCAGTATTTT; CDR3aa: CASSDGRGASTDTQYF
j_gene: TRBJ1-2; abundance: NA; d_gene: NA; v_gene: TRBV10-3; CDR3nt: TGTGCCATCAGTGATAACGGGGTTGGGTATGGCTACACCTTC; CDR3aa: CAISDNGVGYGYTF
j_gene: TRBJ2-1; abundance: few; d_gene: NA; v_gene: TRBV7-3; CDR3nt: TGTGCCAGCAGCTTAAGCCACCAGGGGTACAATGAGCAGTTCTTC; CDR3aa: CASSLSHQGYNEQFF
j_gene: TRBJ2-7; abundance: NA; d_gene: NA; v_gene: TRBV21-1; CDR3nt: TGTGCCAGCAAGGACAGGTCTACCTACGAGCAGTACTTC; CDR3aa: CASKDRSTYEQYF
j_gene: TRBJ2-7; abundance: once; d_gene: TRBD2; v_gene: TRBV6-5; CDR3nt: TGTGCCAGCAGTAACGAGCGGGGGGGCTGGCACGAGCAGTACTTC; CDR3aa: CASSNERGGWHEQYF
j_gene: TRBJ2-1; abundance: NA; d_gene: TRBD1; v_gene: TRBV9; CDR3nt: TGTGCCAGCAGCGTCCGGGACAGGGCCTACAATGAGCAGTTCTTC; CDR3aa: CASSVRDRAYNEQFF
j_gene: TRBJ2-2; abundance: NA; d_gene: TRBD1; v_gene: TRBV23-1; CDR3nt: TGCGCCAGCAGTCAATCGGGTTCTCCGGGACAGGATCCCTCGTCCGGGGAGCTGTTTTTT; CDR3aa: CASSQSGSPGQDPSSGELFF
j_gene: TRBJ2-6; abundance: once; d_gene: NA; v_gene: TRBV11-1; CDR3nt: TGTGCCAGCAGCTTTCAGGGGCAAGGGGCCAACGTCCTGACTTTC; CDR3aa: CASSFQGQGANVLTF
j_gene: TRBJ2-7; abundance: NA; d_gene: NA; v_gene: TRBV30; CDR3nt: TGTGCCTGGAGCCCCGGCAGGGGCTCCTACGAGCAGTACTTC; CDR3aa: CAWSPGRGSYEQYF
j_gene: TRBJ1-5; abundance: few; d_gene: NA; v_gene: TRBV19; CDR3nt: TGTGCCAGTAGTATATCCCCGCAGGGGCTTCAGCCCCAGCATTTT; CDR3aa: CASSISPQGLQPQHF
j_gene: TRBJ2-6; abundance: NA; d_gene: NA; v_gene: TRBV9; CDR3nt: TGTGCCAGCAGCACCCCGGGACAATTCTCTGGGGCCAACGTCCTGACTTTC; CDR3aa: CASSTPGQFSGANVLTF
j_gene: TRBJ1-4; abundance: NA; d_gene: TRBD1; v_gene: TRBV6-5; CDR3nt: TGTGCCAGCAACTATGACAGGGGTTACGAAAAACTGTTTTTT; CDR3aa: CASNYDRGYEKLFF
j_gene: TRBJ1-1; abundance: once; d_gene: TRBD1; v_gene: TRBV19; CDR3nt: TGTGCCAGTAGTATGGGGCGGGACAGCACTGAAGCTTTCTTT; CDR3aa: CASSMGRDSTEAFF
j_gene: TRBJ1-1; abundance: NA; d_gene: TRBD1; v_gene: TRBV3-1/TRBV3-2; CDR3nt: TGTGCCAGCAGCCGCGACAGGGGGTACACTGAAGCTTTCTTT; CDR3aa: CASSRDRGYTEAFF